The sequence of this TCR beta chain was determined in a study of CD8+CD57+ T cells in acquired aplastic anemia. Study information: Sorted CD4+ and CD8+ cell DNA averaged roughly 3 ug.

The study, taken as a whole, reports: Any difference that existed in CD8+ Simpson's diversity between patients and controls was not significant. Shared by patients and controls, 25 to 35 CD8+ CDR3s were abundant in patients.

In its sample, this clonotype was seen many times. What it binds is unknown. Genomic DNA, serving as template, underwent TCR beta VDJ and CDR3 profiling. TCRdb re-called the reads through MiXCR, storing one row per CDR3 protein. The repertoire holds under 200,000 distinct CDR3 sequences, with 64% as singletons. Germline loops: CDR1 SGHVS, CDR2 FNYEAQ. Deletions cut 5 bases from V and 4 bases from J, with 14 bases between. The CDR3 runs 15 residues. Sequenced material: sorted CD4+, CD8+, or CD8+CD57+ T cells (not recorded which) from PBMCs. The chain links TRBV7-6 to TRBJ2-2, with D unclear. The sequence came from a human donor with severe aplastic anemia or a healthy control (not recorded which). This chain's CDR3 is CASSRHVIGTGELFF. DNA for the CDR3: TGTGCCAGCAGCAGACACGTTATCGGCACCGGGGAGCTGTTTTTT.